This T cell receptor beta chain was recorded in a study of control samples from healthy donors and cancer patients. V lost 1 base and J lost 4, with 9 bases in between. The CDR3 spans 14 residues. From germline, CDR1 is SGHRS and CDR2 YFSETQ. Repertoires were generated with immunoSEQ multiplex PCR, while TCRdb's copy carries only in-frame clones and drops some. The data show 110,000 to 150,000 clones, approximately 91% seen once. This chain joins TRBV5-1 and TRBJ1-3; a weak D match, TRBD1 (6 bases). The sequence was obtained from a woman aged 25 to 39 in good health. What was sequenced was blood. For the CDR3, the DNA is TGCGCCAGCAGCTTGTCAGGGGAGGGAAACACCATATATTTT. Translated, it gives CASSLSGEGNTIYF.